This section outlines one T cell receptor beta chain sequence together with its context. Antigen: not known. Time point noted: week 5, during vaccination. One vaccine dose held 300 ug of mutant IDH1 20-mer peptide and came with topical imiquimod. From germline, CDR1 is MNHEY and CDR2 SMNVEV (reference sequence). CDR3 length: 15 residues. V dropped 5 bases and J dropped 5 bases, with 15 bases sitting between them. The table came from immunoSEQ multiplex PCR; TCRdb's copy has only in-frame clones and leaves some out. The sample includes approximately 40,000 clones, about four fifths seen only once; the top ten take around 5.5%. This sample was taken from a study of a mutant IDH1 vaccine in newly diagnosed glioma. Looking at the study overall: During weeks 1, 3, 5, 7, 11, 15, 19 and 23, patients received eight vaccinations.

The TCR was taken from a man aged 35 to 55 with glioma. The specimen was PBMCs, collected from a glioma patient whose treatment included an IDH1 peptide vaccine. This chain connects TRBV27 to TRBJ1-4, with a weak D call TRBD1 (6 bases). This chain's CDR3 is CASSPITGINEKLFF. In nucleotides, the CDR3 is TGTGCCAGCAGTCCCATTACAGGGATCAATGAAAAACTGTTTTTT.